This TCR beta chain was recovered during a study of tumor and adjacent non-tumor tissue in lung cancer. Study-wide points: In normal lung, the top 100 clones were significantly more dominant than in tumor.

RNA was extracted from bulk tissue without any cell sorting. This non-tumor lung sample came from over 3 cm beyond the tumor edge. The CDR3 is 15 residues long. On this clonotype itself: Antigen unknown. One junction end does not reproduce the germline sequence, and a read error may be involved.

A modified ARM-PCR protocol with three rounds of nested PCR amplified TCRbeta. TCRdb reprocessed the multiplex PCR reads via MiXCR and lists one record per CDR3 protein. The sample records about 67,000 distinct CDR3 sequences, approximately 73% being singletons. The chain links TRBV12-3 or TRBV12-4 to TRBJ1-2; a weak D match, TRBD1 (6 bases). This receptor was taken from a man aged 60-69 years with non-small cell lung cancer. The sample was distant non-tumor lung tissue. CDR3 in amino acids: CASDTGAFTKYDYTF. The CDR3 DNA is TGTGCCTCCGATACGGGGGCATTTACTAAGTATGACTACACCTTC.